Each of the 23 T cell receptor beta chains below was sequenced from the same sample in a study of T cell responses to AZD1222 COVID-19 vaccine. Produced via immunoSEQ multiplex PCR; TCRdb's table is partial and in-frame only. The data contain about 92,000 clones, under 95% of them singletons. The sequences come from peripheral blood, collected on day 0 of AZD1222 vaccination. The receptors were sampled from an adult in good health.

This clone was counted once. CDR3 protein: CASSIAGTDRSGNTIYF. CDR3 bases: TGCGCCAGCAGCATTGCCGGGACCGACCGCTCTGGAAACACCATATATTTT. The rearrangement joins TRBV5-1 to TRBJ1-3; D is possibly TRBD1 (5 bases). The CDR3 loop spans 17 amino acids. Looked up from germline, CDR1 is SGHRS and CDR2 is YFSETQ. V was cut by 4 bases and J by 0 bases, with 17 bases left in between.

The chain couples TRBV2 to TRBJ1-5; TRBD1 matches 7 bases. V shed 1 base, J shed 7 bases, and the junction held 7 bases outside the gene matches. Looked up from germline, CDR1 is SNHLY and CDR2 is FYNNEI. The length of the CDR3 is 15 residues. The CDR3 DNA sequence: TGTGCCAGCAGTGAAGACAGGGGAAGGGAGCAGCCCCAGCATTTT. Translation gives CASSEDRGREQPQHF.

Turning to this clone: A read error may produce the germline difference seen at one junction end. This rearrangement joins TRBV28 to TRBJ1-2, with no clear D. Per germline, CDR1 MDHEN and CDR2 SYDVKM. The CDR3 contains 12 residues. CDR3 loop: CASKAVDYDYTF. CDR3 DNA sequence: TGTGCCAGCAAGGCGGTCGACTATGACTACACCTTT.

This clone was seen just once. The V and J genes are TRBV7-2 and TRBJ2-5; 9 positions agree with TRBD2. Germline assignment: CDR1 SGHTA and CDR2 FQGNSA. There are 16 residues in the CDR3. Losses at the gene ends were 1 base for V and 3 bases for J; bases not matched to a gene: 6. In DNA, the CDR3 is TGTGCCAGCAGCTTAGTATCTAGCGGGGCCAAAGAGACCCAGTACTTC. This codes for CASSLVSSGAKETQYF.

The count of this clone is one. The chain links TRBV5-1 to TRBJ2-7, with 7 bases lining up with TRBD1. The J segment lost 3 bases and the V segment lost 3 bases, leaving 6 bases of the junction unmatched. Per the germline V gene, CDR1 is SGHRS and CDR2 is YFSETQ. The CDR3 runs to 14 residues. CDR3 coding DNA: TGCGCCAGCAGCTACCTCGGGACAGACTACGAGCAGTACTTC. It translates to CASSYLGTDYEQYF.

The chain recombines TRBV7-9 with TRBJ1-4, with 11 bases lining up with TRBD1. Per the germline V gene, CDR1 is SEHNR and CDR2 is FQNEAQ (reference sequence). V lost 5 bases, J lost 8 bases, and 7 bases stayed unmatched. The CDR3 is 15 residues long. CDR3 protein: CASSRRTGGEEKLFF. CDR3 coding DNA: TGTGCCAGCAGCCGAAGGACAGGGGGCGAGGAAAAACTGTTTTTT.

The chain carries TRBV2 and TRBJ2-5; 8 bases fit TRBD2. Unmatched junction bases numbered 6, after V lost 10 bases and J lost 5 bases. The V gene's germline CDR1 is SNHLY and CDR2 FYNNEI. The CDR3 has 12 amino acids. CDR3 sequence (DNA): TGTGCCAACGGGGGGGGTTGGGAGACCCAGTACTTC. This encodes CANGGGWETQYF.

This clone was recorded once. The chain uses TRBV6-5 and TRBJ1-5; perhaps TRBD1 as D (6 bases). The CDR3 has 15 amino acids. V lost 6 bases and J lost 6, with 18 bases in between. Germline loops: CDR1 MNHEY, CDR2 SVGAGI. CDR3 nucleotides: TGTGCCAGCAGCTCGAGGAGGGGGATAGGTCAGCCCCAGCATTTT. Its translation is CASSSRRGIGQPQHF.

This clone has only one observation. In DNA form, the CDR3 reads TGCGCCAGCAGCTTGGGGACAGGGGGTGCACCCCTCCACTTT. Amino acids: CASSLGTGGAPLHF. The genes are TRBV5-1 and TRBJ1-6; TRBD1 matches 10 bases. Germline V gene lookup returns CDR1 SGHRS and CDR2 YFSETQ. The trim removed 0 bases at V and 11 bases at J, leaving 2 bases unmatched. The CDR3 loop spans 14 amino acids.

The CDR3 DNA reads as TGCGCCAGCAGCTGGCTGCAGGGTTTCACAGATACGCAGTATTTT. Encoded protein: CASSWLQGFTDTQYF. The chain recombines TRBV5-1 with TRBJ2-3, with a weak D call TRBD1 (5 bases). Germline lookup yields CDR1 SGHRS and CDR2 YFSETQ. This CDR3 contains 15 residues. Trimming left V 3 bases short and J 2 bases short, with 13 bases between.

The V call is TRBV7-5, the J call TRBJ1-6; the D call TRBD1 from the table was never checked on the DNA. TRBV7-5 is a listed pseudogene. There are 14 residues in the CDR3. This CDR3 is CARSLSVSSSPLHF. The CDR3 DNA reads as TGTGCCAGAAGCTTAAGTGTCAGTTCTTCACCCCTCCACTTT.

V is TRBV4-1 and J is TRBJ2-1; 8 positions match TRBD1. CDR1 is MGHRA, CDR2 YSYEKL, per germline. The CDR3 has 18 residues. J was trimmed by 1 base and V by 1 base; bases with no gene match: 9. The CDR3 protein is CASSQGSDRGISYNEQFF. The CDR3 DNA is TGCGCCAGCAGCCAAGGGAGCGACAGGGGAATTTCCTACAATGAGCAGTTCTTC.

The V and J genes are TRBV7-6 and TRBJ2-1, with a weak D call TRBD2 (7 bases). The CDR3 loop spans 15 amino acids. Trimming pared 0 bases from V and 7 bases from J, leaving 13 bases between. Germline CDR1 SGHVS, CDR2 FNYEAQ. This CDR3 is CASSLAGGRLNEQFF. For the CDR3, the DNA is TGTGCCAGCAGCTTAGCGGGGGGGCGATTGAATGAGCAGTTCTTC.

The gene calls are TRBV30 and TRBJ1-1; the D is unclear. V was cut by 2 bases and J by 1 base, with 8 bases left in between. CDR1 is GTSNPN and CDR2 is SVGIG in the germline V gene (reference sequence). This CDR3 comprises 13 residues. The CDR3 sequence: CAWSINENTEAFF. The DNA of the CDR3 is TGTGCCTGGAGTATTAACGAGAACACTGAAGCTTTCTTT.

The gene calls are TRBV28 and TRBJ2-7; D is possibly TRBD1 (5 bases). Germline CDR1 and CDR2: MDHEN and SYDVKM. The CDR3 runs to 14 residues. V shed 7 bases and J shed 0 bases, with 13 bases lying between them. The chain's CDR3 is CASNWQGTSYEQYF. The DNA of the CDR3 is TGTGCCAGCAATTGGCAGGGTACCTCCTACGAGCAGTACTTC.

The rearrangement links TRBV5-1 to TRBJ1-6; the match to TRBD1 covers 8 bases. The ends lost 4 bases at V and 7 bases at J; junction bases unmatched: 4. CDR1 is SGHRS, CDR2 YFSETQ, per germline. The CDR3 consists of 14 residues. CDR3 loop: CASSPGQENSPLHF. For the CDR3, the DNA is TGCGCCAGCAGCCCGGGACAGGAAAATTCACCCCTCCACTTT.

The chain employs TRBV2 and TRBJ2-7; the D call may be TRBD1 or TRBD2 (5 bases each). Germline values: CDR1 SNHLY, CDR2 FYNNEI. The CDR3 is made up of 14 amino acids. Deletions cut 7 bases from V and 2 bases from J, with 15 bases between. The CDR3 spells CASNPRDGAYEQYF. The CDR3 DNA sequence: TGTGCCAGCAACCCCCGGGACGGAGCCTACGAGCAGTACTTC.

V usage is TRBV5-4 and J usage is TRBJ1-3; no clear D gene. The V gene's germline CDR1 is SGHNT and CDR2 YYREEE (reference sequence). Trimming removed 3 bases from V and 0 bases from J, with 10 bases in between. The CDR3 length is 15 residues. The CDR3 bases are TGTGCCAGCAGCTGGCACCCGAGCTCTGGAAACACCATATATTTT. Protein product: CASSWHPSSGNTIYF.

The rearrangement links TRBV2 to TRBJ2-3; D possibly corresponds to TRBD2 (6 bases). Germline CDR1 and CDR2: SNHLY and FYNNEI. The CDR3 is made up of 12 amino acids. The V end lost 7 bases, the J end lost 5 bases, and 10 bases lay between the germline ends. The CDR3 region has the DNA TGTGCCAGCAACGGGGGAGGAGATACGCAGTATTTT. Translation: CASNGGGDTQYF.

V gene TRBV6-2 or TRBV6-3 combines with J gene TRBJ2-3; 15 bases agree with TRBD2. Germline CDR1 reads MNHEY; CDR2 reads SVGEGT. J lost 5 bases, V lost 4 bases, and 13 bases had no gene match. The length of the CDR3 is 19 residues. The CDR3 nucleotides read TGTGCCAGCAGTTCCACCCGCAGGACTAGCGGGGGGGCTAAAGATACGCAGTATTTT. Its protein product is CASSSTRRTSGGAKDTQYF.

The chain joins TRBV10-3 to TRBJ1-6; no clear D gene. Per the germline V gene, CDR1 is ENHRY and CDR2 is SYGVKD. With 4 bases removed from V and 9 bases from J, the gap between germline ends came to 13 bases. CDR3 length equals 14 residues. CDR3 in amino acids: CAISAGVRSSPLHF. As DNA, the CDR3 is TGTGCCATCAGTGCAGGCGTCAGGAGTTCACCCCTCCACTTT.

V and J are TRBV6-5 and TRBJ1-2; perhaps TRBD1 as D (6 bases). The ends were cut back, 7 bases at V and 3 bases at J, with 12 bases in the middle. The germline V gene encodes CDR1 MNHEY and CDR2 SVGAGI. This CDR3 is 13 amino acids long. CDR3 amino acids: CASIPGVDYGYTF. As DNA, the CDR3 is TGTGCCAGCATTCCAGGGGTGGACTATGGCTACACCTTC.

The CDR3 coding sequence is TGTGCCATCAGTGACAGGGGAACCTACGAGCAGTACTTC. Protein sequence: CAISDRGTYEQYF. The rearrangement links TRBV10-3 to TRBJ2-7; D is perhaps TRBD1 (6 bases). Germline lookup yields CDR1 ENHRY and CDR2 SYGVKD. CDR3 length: 13 residues. Trimming shortened V by 3 bases and J by 2 bases, and 8 bases separated the two germline ends.